This TCR beta chain was retrieved from a study of fetal regulatory T cell absence and autoimmunity. This clone came up a few times. TCRdb's table, derived via immunoSEQ multiplex PCR, lists solely in-frame clones and lacks some. The data contain approximately 94,000 clones, about two thirds of them singletons. CDR1 LNHDA and CDR2 SQIVND come from the germline V gene (reference sequence). V dropped 8 bases and J dropped 8 bases, with 15 bases sitting between them. The CDR3 loop spans 13 amino acids. The chain has TRBV19 and TRBJ1-4, with D possibly matching TRBD1 (6 bases). The specimen was pancreas tissue. This receptor was taken from a male donor with IPEX syndrome. CDR3 nucleotides: TGTGCCAGTTCCAGGGGCTTACGGGAAAAACTGTTTTTT. It translates to CASSRGLREKLFF.